These 10 T cell receptor beta chains were all obtained from the same sample, sequenced in a study of blood T cell repertoires in COVID-19 (dated by TCRdb to 2018 to 2020). Library generation was performed with the immunoSEQ multiplex PCR assay. Sourced from immuneACCESS, this table was stored by TCRdb with only in-frame sequences that have V and J called. A share of the clones is absent; for the studies checked, an unresolved V gene accounts for under half, and the remainder has no known explanation. The sample table shows approximately 300,000 clones, and 85% to 95% are seen once. The ten most abundant clones make up roughly 3.6% of the sample. The sample was PBMCs or T cells enriched from blood (not recorded which). Receptors were obtained from a woman in her thirties who had been exposed to COVID-19.

This CDR3 reads CASSNSGLGYGYTF. The CDR3 DNA reads TGTGCCAGCAGTAACAGCGGGTTGGGCTATGGCTACACCTTC. The chain employs TRBV6-5 and TRBJ1-2; no definite D call. The CDR3 totals 14 residues. Germline CDR1 MNHEY, CDR2 SVGAGI. V was shortened by 5 bases and J by 4 bases, with 14 bases between the two germline ends.

V gene TRBV7-2 combines with J gene TRBJ1-2; D not certain. CDR3 length equals 13 residues. CDR1 SGHTA and CDR2 FQGNSA come from the germline V gene. V lost 0 bases and J lost 6, with 8 bases in between. The CDR3 bases are TGTGCCAGCAGCTTAGCGGTTAGAAATGGCTACACCTTC. It translates to CASSLAVRNGYTF.

The chain uses TRBV7-9 and TRBJ1-3, with a tentative D call TRBD1 (6 bases). Germline V gene data show CDR1 as SEHNR and CDR2 as FQNEAQ (reference sequence). The V and J ends lost 2 bases and 3 bases respectively, with 11 bases between them. The CDR3 sequence is 15 residues long. CDR3 region: CASSLQGSSGNTIYF. In nucleotides, the CDR3 is TGTGCCAGCAGCTTACAGGGGAGCAGTGGAAACACCATATATTTT.

Comment on this clone: Distinct nucleotide sequences in the sample also encode this CDR3. The J gene is TRBJ1-1, the V gene TRBV6-5; tentatively, D is TRBD1 (6 bases). The CDR3 spans 13 residues. Germline CDR1 MNHEY, CDR2 SVGAGI. V was clipped by 3 bases and J by 5 bases, with 10 bases between them. CDR3 coding DNA: TGTGCCAGCAGTTATGGCAGGGGTACTGAAGCTTTCTTT. Its protein product is CASSYGRGTEAFF.

CDR3 sequence (DNA): TGTGCCAGCAGCGTAGGCCCCACTGGGACAGTCTATGGCTACACCTTC. Translation: CASSVGPTGTVYGYTF. The chain carries TRBV9 and TRBJ1-2; 7 bases are a match to TRBD1. After removal of 0 bases from V and 4 bases from J, the junction contained 9 bases not matched to a gene. This CDR3 region has 16 residues. CDR1 SGDLS and CDR2 YYNGEE come from the germline V gene. Combining the CDR3 with reference TRBV9 and TRBJ1-2 gives the whole variable domain DSGVTQTPKHLITATGQRVTLRCSPRSGDLSVYWYQQSLDQGLQFLIQYYNGEERAKGNILERFSAQQFPDLHSELNLSSLELGDSALYFCASSVGPTGTVYGYTFGSGTRLTVV.

This clone came up a few times. Other DNA variants within this sample encode the same CDR3. V is TRBV2 and J is TRBJ1-3; the D is unclear. The CDR3 consists of 13 residues. CDR1 is SNHLY and CDR2 is FYNNEI in the germline V gene. Trimming pared 4 bases from V and 3 bases from J, leaving 7 bases between. CDR3 in DNA: TGTGCCAGCAGTGTCGGTCATGGAAACACCATATATTTT. This codes for CASSVGHGNTIYF.

This chain connects TRBV6-4 to TRBJ1-2; D uncertain. The germline gives CDR1 MRHNA, CDR2 SNTAGT. There are 13 residues in the CDR3. V lost 2 bases to trimming and J lost 8 bases, with 12 bases between them. In DNA, the CDR3 is TGTGCCAGCAGTGACGATCGCAACGGGGGCTACACCTTC. Residues: CASSDDRNGGYTF.

V gene TRBV19 combines with J gene TRBJ1-2, with D perhaps matching TRBD1 (5 bases). Germline assignment: CDR1 LNHDA and CDR2 SQIVND (reference sequence). Trimming removed 5 bases from V and 4 bases from J, with 11 bases in between. The length of the CDR3 is 13 residues. The CDR3 is CASSFQGTYGYTF. The CDR3 DNA follows: TGTGCCAGTAGTTTCCAGGGAACCTATGGCTACACCTTC. Full variable domain (rest looked up from reference TRBV19 and TRBJ1-2): DGGITQSPKYLFRKEGQNVTLSCEQNLNHDAMYWYRQDPGQGLRLIYYSQIVNDFQKGDIAEGYSVSREKKESFPLTVTSAQKNPTAFYLCASSFQGTYGYTFGSGTRLTVV.

The chain couples TRBV20-1 to TRBJ2-2; 12 bases map to TRBD2. Germline assignment: CDR1 DFQATT and CDR2 SNEGSKA (reference sequence). The CDR3 has 15 residues. J lost 5 bases, V lost 3 bases, and 4 bases had no gene match. The CDR3 protein is CSASLAGGRTGELFF. The CDR3 DNA reads TGCAGTGCTAGTCTAGCGGGGGGGCGGACCGGGGAGCTGTTTTTT.

V usage is TRBV5-6 and J usage is TRBJ1-5, with no clear D. The CDR3 covers 14 residues. Germline V gene lookup returns CDR1 SGHDT and CDR2 YYEEEE. V lost 2 bases and J 5 bases, leaving 11 bases between the germline ends. CDR3 DNA sequence: TGTGCCAGCAGCTTACCCGGAGTCGATCAGCCCCAGCATTTT. It yields the protein CASSLPGVDQPQHF.